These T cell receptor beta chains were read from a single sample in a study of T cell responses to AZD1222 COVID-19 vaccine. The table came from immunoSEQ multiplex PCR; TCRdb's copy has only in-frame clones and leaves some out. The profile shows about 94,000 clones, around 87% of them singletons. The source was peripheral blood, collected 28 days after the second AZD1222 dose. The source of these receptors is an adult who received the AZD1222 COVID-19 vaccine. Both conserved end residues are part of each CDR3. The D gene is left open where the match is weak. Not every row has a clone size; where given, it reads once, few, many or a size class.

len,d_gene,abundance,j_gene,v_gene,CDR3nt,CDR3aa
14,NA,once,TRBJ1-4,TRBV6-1,TGTGCCAGCAGTGACCCCAGGGAGGGGGAAAAACTGTTTTTT,CASSDPREGEKLFF
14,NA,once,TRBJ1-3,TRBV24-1,TGTGCCACCAGTGATAACAGGGCTGGAAACACCATATATTTT,CATSDNRAGNTIYF
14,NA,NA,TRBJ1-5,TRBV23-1,TGCGCCAGCAGTCAGGGGGTAAGTTGGCAGCCCCAGCATTTT,CASSQGVSWQPQHF
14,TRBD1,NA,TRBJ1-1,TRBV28,TGTGCCAGCAGTTCCCTCAGGGGGCTGGCTGAAGCTTTCTTT,CASSSLRGLAEAFF
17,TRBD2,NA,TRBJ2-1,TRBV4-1,TGCGCCAGCAGCCAAGGGGCTCACTGGGAGGGCAGCAATGAGCAGTTCTTC,CASSQGAHWEGSNEQFF
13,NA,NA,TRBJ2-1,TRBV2,TGTGCCAGCAGTGTTGACAACTACAATGAGCAGTTCTTC,CASSVDNYNEQFF
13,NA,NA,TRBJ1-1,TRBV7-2,TGTGCCAGCAGCCCGTTAATAAACTCTGAAGCTTTCTTT,CASSPLINSEAFF
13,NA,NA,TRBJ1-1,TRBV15,TGTGCCACCAGCATGGGGGTGAACACTGAAGCTTTCTTT,CATSMGVNTEAFF
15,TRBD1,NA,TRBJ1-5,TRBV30,TGTGCCTGGAGTGCCACTACAGGGGCGGGACAGCCCCAGCATTTT,CAWSATTGAGQPQHF
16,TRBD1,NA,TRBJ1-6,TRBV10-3,TGTGCCATCAGTGACGGGACAGGGGGCTGGAATTCACCCCTCCACTTT,CAISDGTGGWNSPLHF
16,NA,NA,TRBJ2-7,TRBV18,TGTGCCAGCTCACCACCGGGCGGGCTAGTCAAATACGAGCAGTACTTC,CASSPPGGLVKYEQYF
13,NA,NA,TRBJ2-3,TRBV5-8,TGTGCCAGCAGCTTGAGCCGGGGACGAACGCAGTATTTT,CASSLSRGRTQYF
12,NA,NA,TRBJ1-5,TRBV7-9,TGTGCCAGCAGCCATAGCAATCAGCCCCAGCATTTT,CASSHSNQPQHF
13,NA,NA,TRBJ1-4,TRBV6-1,TGTGCCAGCAGTGAAAGGCGCAATGAAAAACTGTTTTTT,CASSERRNEKLFF
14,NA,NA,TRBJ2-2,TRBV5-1,TGCGCCAGCAGTGGGGCTAGAAACACCGGGGAGCTGTTTTTT,CASSGARNTGELFF
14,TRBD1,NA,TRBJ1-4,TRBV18,TGTGCCAGCTCACCAAACAGGGGTAATGAAAAACTGTTTTTT,CASSPNRGNEKLFF
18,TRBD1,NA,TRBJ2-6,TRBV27,TGTGCCAGCAGTACAACCCAGGGGGCGTTTTCTGGGGCCAACGTCCTGACTTTC,CASSTTQGAFSGANVLTF
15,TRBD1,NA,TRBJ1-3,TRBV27,TGTGCCAGCAGTTTAGCAGGGGGTTATGGAAACACCATATATTTT,CASSLAGGYGNTIYF
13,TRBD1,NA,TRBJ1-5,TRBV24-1,TGTGCCACCAATGACAGGGAGAATCAGCCCCAGCATTTT,CATNDRENQPQHF
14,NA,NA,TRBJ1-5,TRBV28,TGTGCCAGCTACCCCGGGGCAGTTAGAAAGCCCCAGCATTTT,CASYPGAVRKPQHF
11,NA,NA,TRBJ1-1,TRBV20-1,TGCAGTGCTAGAGCGGGGACTGAAGCTTTCTTT,CSARAGTEAFF
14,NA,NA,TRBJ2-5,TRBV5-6,TGTGCCAGCAGCTTGTGGGCGGGACAAGAGACCCAGTACTTC,CASSLWAGQETQYF